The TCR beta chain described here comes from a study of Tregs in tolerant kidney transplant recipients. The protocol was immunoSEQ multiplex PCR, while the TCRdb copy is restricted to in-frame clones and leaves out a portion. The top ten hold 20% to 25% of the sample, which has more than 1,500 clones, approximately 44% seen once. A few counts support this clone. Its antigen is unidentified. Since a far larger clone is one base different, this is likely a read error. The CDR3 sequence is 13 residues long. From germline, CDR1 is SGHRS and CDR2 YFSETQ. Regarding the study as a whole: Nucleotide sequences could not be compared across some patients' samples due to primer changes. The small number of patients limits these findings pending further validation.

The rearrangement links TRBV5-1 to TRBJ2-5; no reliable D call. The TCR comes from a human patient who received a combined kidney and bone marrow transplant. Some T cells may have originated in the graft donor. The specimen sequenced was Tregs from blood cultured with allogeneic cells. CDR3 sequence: CASCLWREETQYF. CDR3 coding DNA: TGCGCCAGCTGCTTATGGCGAGAGGAGACCCAGTACTTC.